Given below is one T cell receptor beta chain in context. Its antigen remains unknown. Treatment defined: approximately nine-day PBMC culture with coronavirus spike peptide pools or control peptides (ViraFEST assay). ViraFEST relied on peptide pools to expand antigen-specific T cells; the TCRs were sequenced afterward. Cultured CD4+ T-cell DNA underwent Oncomine TCR Beta short-read sequencing. TCRdb used MiXCR to reprocess the PCR reads, holding one entry per CDR3 protein. The sample contains more than 15,000 distinct CDR3 sequences, 43% of which appear only once. Germline loops: CDR1 DFQATT, CDR2 SNEGSKA (reference sequence). V lost 7 bases and J 3 bases, leaving 13 bases between the germline ends. This CDR3 is 12 amino acids long. The sample belongs to a study of vaccination and CD4 T cells after COVID-19. Broader study findings: The median proportion of reactive clones detected only post-vaccination in convalescent patients was 85% to 90%.

This chain joins TRBV20-1 and TRBJ2-7; perhaps TRBD2 as D (6 bases). The receptor's source is a human donor who had recovered from COVID-19. Sequenced sample: CD4+ T cells from blood, cultured in vitro. CDR3 region: CSGGGEYYEQYF. CDR3 bases: TGCAGTGGGGGCGGGGAATACTACGAGCAGTACTTC.